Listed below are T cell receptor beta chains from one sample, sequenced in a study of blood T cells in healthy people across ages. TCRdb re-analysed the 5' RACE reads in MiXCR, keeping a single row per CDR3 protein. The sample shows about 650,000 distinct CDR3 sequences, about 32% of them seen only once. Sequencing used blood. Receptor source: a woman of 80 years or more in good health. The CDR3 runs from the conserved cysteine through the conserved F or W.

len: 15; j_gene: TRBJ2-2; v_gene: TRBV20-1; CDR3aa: CSAYPLAGATGELFF
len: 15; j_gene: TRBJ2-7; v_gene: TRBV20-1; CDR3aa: CSARDGATGPYEQYF
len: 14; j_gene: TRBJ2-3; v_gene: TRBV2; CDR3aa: CASRQGILTDTQYF
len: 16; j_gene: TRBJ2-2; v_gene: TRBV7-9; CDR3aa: CASSLNSGRGPGELFF
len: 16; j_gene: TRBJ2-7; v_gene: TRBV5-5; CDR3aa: CASSLIAGAGAYEQYF
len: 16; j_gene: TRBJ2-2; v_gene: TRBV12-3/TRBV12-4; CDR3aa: CAGRLSGTGGSGELFF
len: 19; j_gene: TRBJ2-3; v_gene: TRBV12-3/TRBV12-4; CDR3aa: CASSLGLAGGYSSTDTQYF
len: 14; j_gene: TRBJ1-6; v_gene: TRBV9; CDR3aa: CASSVAGVGSSLHF
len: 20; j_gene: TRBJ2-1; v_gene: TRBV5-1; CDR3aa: CASSLGAIAGIGIAYNEQFF
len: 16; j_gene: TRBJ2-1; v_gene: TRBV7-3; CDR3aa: CASSLSGTSGYNEQFF
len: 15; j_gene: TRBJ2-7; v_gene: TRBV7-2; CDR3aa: CASSEVGTSGYEQYF
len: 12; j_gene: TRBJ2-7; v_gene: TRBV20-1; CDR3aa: CSAALALNEQYF
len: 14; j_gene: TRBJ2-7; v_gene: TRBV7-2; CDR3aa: CASSRALAGYEQYF
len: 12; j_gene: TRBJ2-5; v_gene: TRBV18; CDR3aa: CASSPPLETQYF
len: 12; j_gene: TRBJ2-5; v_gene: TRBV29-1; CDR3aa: CSPRTSAHEPYF
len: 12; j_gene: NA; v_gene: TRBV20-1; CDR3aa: CSAPDPNYEQYF
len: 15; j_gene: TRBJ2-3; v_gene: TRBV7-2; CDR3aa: CASSSGRGGTDTQYF
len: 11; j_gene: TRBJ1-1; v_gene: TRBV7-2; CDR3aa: CATRRSTEAFF
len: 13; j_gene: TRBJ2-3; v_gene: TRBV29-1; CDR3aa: CSVEETGSDTQYF
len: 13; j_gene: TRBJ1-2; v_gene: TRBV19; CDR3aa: CASRTGPNYGYTF
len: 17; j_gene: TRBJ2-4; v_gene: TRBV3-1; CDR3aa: CASSQRGGATVKNIQYF
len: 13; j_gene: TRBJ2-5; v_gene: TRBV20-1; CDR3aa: CSAQTSGEETQYF
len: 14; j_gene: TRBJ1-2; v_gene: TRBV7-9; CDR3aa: CASSPQQGNYGYTF
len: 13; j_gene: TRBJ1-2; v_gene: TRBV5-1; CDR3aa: CASSLREKDGYTF
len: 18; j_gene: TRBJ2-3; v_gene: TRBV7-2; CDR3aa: CASSLARAGGRTTDTQYF
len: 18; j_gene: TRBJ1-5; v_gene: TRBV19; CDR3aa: CASSFRQGVKGSNQPQHF
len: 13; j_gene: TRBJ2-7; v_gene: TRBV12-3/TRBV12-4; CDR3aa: CASSMGRSYEQYF
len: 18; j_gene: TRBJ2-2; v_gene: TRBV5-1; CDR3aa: CASSARLAGGPNTGELFF
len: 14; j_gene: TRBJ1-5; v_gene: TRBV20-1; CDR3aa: CSARDRAGDQPQHF
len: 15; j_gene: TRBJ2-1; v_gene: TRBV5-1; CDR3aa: CASSFGQGEYNEQFF
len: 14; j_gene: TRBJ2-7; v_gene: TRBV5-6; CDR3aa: CASSLRHILYEQYF
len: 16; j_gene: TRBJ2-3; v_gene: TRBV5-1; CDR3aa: CASSLAAAGPTDTQYF
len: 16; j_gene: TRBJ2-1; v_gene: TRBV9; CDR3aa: CASSPPGGGPYNEQFF
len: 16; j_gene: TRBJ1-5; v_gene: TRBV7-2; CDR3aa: CASSLATGGSDQPQHF
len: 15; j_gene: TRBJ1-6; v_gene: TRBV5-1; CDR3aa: CASSTSTGVNSPLHF
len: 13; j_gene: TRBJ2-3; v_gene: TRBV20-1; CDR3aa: CSAGLGRTDTQYF
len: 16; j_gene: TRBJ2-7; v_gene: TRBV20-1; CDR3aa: CSASPVSGGSSYEQYF
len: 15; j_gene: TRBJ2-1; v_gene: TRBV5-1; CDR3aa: CASSPVTGTNNEQFF
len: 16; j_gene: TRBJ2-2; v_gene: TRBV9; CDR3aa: CASTEGSSEWPGELFF
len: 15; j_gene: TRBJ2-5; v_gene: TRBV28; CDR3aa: CASSLGTTYQETQYF
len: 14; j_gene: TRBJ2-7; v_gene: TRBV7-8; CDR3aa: CASSLSGTTYEQYF
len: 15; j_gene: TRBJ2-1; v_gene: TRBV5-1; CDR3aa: CASSPGLAGDNEQFF
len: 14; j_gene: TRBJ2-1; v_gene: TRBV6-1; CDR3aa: CASTGGTAYNEQFF